A single T cell receptor beta chain is shown here with its context. This clonotype showed up just a few times. What this receptor recognizes is not known. One base away there is no much larger clone; base qualities are not given. This specimen's time point label, per the study, means: patch test 3, about 24 weeks after DPC sensitization. The treatment or condition label on this specimen signifies: therapeutic diphenylcyclopropenone sensitization with weekly scalp DPC. At every patch-test visit, the blood draw took place before the patch test was put on. Eligible patients were aged 18 to 70, diagnosed with alopecia, deemed suitable for DPC therapy, and excluded if pregnant. Total RNA was extracted from unfractionated whole blood collected in Tempus Blood RNA tubes. This entry belongs to a study of human T cells and chemical hapten exposure (dated by TCRdb to about 2021). The study in broad terms: For sensitization, 2% DPC in acetone was applied to a roughly 2 cm by roughly 2 cm area of upper inner arm skin. Throughout the study period of about 25 weeks, patients also received therapeutic DPC doses to the scalp every week. Patch testing on the upper back used Finn chambers containing 0.01% DPC, with scoring done after 6 days according to International Contact Dermatitis Research Group standards. Blood for TCR sequencing was provided by twenty-nine alopecia patients at one to four time points (pre-sensitization, 2, 6 and 24 weeks). Peripheral blood TCR repertoire changes were tracked in vivo in alopecia patients during primary and secondary sensitization to the hapten diphenylcyclopropenone (DPC). Patient blood was sampled pre-sensitization (week 0) and at 2, 6 and about 24 weeks after DPC sensitization. The mostly female patient cohort included alopecia areata with under or over 50% scalp involvement, alopecia totalis and alopecia universalis. The libraries were sequenced as a pool, and the TCR yield per sample differed mostly because of small variations in library volumes within the pool.

The full study reports these points: DPC sensitization did not change how many TCRs were above 1 in 1000 frequency, and no evidence was found of alterations in global repertoire structure. Repeated subsampling changed both the strength of the expansion versus patch-test correlation and the threshold at which that correlation became significant. Significantly more large CDR3 similarity clusters were formed by expanded TCRs than by pre-sensitization or healthy control sets, consistent with antigen-driven responses. Because all patients had alopecia, a presumed autoimmune disease, the immune response of the patients might differ from that of healthy individuals. A positive correlation was found between the number of PT1 expanded TCRs and patch test score, with significance reached at thresholds 8, 16 and 32 but not 4.

The method behind the library was RACE. Sequenced using a NextSeq 500. Library preparation attached unique molecular identifiers to individual cDNA molecules for quantitative, reproducible TCR counting. Both TCR alpha and TCR beta chains were sequenced from each blood RNA sample. In the authors' own workflow: A median of about 100,000 TCRs per sample was observed, with a range of 23,224 to 690,600. The Decombinator software suite was used to annotate V, J and CDR3 in the TCR reads. Every sample was subsampled to the same number of TCRs (28,000) for the PS versus PT1 abundance plots. TCRs were defined as expanded if absent before sensitization and observed at least eight times at the 2-week time point. TCRdb ran its own pipeline on the public reads, namely fastp trimming at Q25 and MiXCR clone calling, and kept in-frame beta chains. CDR3 protein duplicates are merged, each entry listing the most common genes and DNA. For this entry, the V and J calls and clone size follow TCRdb and not the study's own pipeline. This sample lists 99,000 or so distinct CDR3 sequences; approximately 36% were detected once. The ten largest account for approximately 3% of the sample.

V is pared back by 5 bases and J by 5 bases, with 13 bases lying between the germline termini. Reading from cysteine to phenylalanine, the CDR3 counts 14 amino acids. Only the CDR3 DNA stays, 42 bases, in frame from base 1. As encoded in the germline V gene, CDR1 is SGHTA while CDR2 is FQGNSA. Material: whole blood, obtained in connection with sensitization to the hapten diphenylcyclopropenone (DPC). The sequence was obtained from a man in his forties with alopecia areata. Some clones in this sample may be carry-over from other donors' samples. The sequence links TRBV7-2 to TRBJ2-1, with the D gene too uncertain to name. The DNA sequence is TGTGCCAGCAGCATCCCCGGCAGAAACAATGAGCAGTTCTTC. This encodes CASSIPGRNNEQFF.